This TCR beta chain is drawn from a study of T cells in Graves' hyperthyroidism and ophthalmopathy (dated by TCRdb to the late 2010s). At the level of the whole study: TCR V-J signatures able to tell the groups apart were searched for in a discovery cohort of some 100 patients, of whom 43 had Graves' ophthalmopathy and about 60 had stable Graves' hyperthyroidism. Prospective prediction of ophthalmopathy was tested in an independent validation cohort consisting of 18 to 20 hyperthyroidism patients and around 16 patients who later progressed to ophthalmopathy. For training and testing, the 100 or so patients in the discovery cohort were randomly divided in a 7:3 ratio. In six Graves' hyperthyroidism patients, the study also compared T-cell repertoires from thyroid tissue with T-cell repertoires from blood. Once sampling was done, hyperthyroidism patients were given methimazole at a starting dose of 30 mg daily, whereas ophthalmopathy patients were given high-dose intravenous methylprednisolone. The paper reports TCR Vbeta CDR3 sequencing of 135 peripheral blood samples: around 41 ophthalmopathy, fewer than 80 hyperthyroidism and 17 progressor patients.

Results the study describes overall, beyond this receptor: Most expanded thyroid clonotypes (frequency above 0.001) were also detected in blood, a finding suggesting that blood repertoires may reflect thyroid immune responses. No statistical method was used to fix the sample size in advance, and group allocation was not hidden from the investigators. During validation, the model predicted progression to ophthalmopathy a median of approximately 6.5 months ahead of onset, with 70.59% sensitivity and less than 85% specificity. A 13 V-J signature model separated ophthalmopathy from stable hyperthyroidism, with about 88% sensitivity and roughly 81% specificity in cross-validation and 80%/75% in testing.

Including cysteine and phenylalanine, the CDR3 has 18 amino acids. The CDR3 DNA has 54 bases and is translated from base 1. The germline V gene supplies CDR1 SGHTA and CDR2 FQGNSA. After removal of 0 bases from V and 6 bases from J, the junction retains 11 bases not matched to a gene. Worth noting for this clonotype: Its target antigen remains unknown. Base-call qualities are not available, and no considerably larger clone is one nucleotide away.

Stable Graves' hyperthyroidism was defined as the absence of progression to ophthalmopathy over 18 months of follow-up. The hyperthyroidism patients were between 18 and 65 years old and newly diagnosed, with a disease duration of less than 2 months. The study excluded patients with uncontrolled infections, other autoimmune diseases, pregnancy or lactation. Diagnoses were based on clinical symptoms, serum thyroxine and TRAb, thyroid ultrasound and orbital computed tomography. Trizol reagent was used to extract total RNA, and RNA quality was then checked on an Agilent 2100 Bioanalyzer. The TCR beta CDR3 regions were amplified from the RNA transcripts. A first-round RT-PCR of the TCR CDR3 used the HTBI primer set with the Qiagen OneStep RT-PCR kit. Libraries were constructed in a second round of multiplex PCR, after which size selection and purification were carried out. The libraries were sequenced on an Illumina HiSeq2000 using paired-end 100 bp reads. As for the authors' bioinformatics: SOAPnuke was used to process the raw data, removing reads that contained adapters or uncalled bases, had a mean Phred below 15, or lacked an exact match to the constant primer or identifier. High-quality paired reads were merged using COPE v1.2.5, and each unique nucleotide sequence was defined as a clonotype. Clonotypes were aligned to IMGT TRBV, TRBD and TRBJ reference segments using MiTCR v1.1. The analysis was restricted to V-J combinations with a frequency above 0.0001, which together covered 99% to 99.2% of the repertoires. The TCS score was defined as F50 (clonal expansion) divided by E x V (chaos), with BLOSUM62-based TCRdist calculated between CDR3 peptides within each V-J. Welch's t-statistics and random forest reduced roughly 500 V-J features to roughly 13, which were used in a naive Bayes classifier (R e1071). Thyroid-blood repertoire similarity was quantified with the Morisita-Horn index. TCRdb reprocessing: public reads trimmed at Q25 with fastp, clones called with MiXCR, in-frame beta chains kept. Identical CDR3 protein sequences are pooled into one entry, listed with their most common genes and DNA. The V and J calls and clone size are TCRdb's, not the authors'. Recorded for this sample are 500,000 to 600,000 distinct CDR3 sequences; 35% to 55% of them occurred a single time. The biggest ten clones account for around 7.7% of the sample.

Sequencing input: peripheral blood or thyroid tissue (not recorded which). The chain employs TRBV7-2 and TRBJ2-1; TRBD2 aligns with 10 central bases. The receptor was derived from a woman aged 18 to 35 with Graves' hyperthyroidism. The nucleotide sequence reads TGTGCCAGCAGCTTAGCACGTCTAGCGGGAGTGGATGGCAATGAGCAGTTCTTC. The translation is CASSLARLAGVDGNEQFF.